This is a list of T cell receptor beta chains from one sample in a study of T cells in Graves' hyperthyroidism and ophthalmopathy. MiXCR was run by TCRdb on the multiplex PCR reads, yielding one entry per CDR3 protein. Of 250,000 to 350,000 distinct CDR3 sequences listed, roughly 20% are singletons. The material sequenced was blood. These receptors came from a young man with Graves' ophthalmopathy. Each CDR3 is given with its conserved first and last residue. A D gene is named only where the DNA matches it firmly.

D gene	V gene	J gene	CDR3 protein
-	TRBV10-3	TRBJ2-5	CAISESPSVWETQYF
-	TRBV5-8	TRBJ2-1	CASTMGLALSSYNEQFF
-	TRBV11-1	TRBJ2-1	CASSGASATSYNEQFF
-	TRBV29-1	TRBJ2-2	CSVGAGVGTGELFF
TRBD2	TRBV2	TRBJ2-1	CASSGRSGRYSYNEQFF
TRBD2	TRBV4-1	TRBJ2-5	CASSPRGGRAETQYF
TRBD2	TRBV12-3/TRBV12-4	TRBJ2-7	CASSFPGSGRVWQYF
TRBD1	TRBV7-9	TRBJ1-2	CASSLGGQGYGYTF
TRBD1	TRBV28	TRBJ1-5	CASSLQGGSNQPQHF
TRBD1	TRBV30	TRBJ1-2	CACRGPGYGYTF
TRBD2	TRBV6-2/TRBV6-3	TRBJ2-5	CASSYWLGGLADQETQYF
-	TRBV9	TRBJ1-6	CASSVGGQWNSPLHF
-	TRBV11-2	TRBJ2-2	CASSSFKVANTGELFF
-	TRBV6-2/TRBV6-3	TRBJ1-1	CASGTAGVGMNTEAFF
-	TRBV5-6	TRBJ1-1	CASSLDGGGTEAFF
-	TRBV28	TRBJ1-2	CASSFNGITETNYGYTF
TRBD2	TRBV9	TRBJ2-1	CASSVSGLGINEQFF
-	TRBV12-5	TRBJ2-3	CASGPRVGVVDTQYF
-	TRBV27	TRBJ2-3	CASSLQGRADTQYF
TRBD2	TRBV18	TRBJ2-3	CASSPPGTISTDTQYF
-	TRBV11-2	TRBJ2-3	CASSLSSISTDTQYF
-	TRBV6-2/TRBV6-3	TRBJ2-3	CASSYHPEQWLQYF
-	TRBV5-1	TRBJ2-7	CASAQRPSVYEQYF
-	TRBV19	TRBJ1-1	CASARQVNTEAFF
-	TRBV12-3/TRBV12-4	TRBJ2-1	CASSFRKGSRQFF
-	TRBV10-2	TRBJ2-5	CASSDGRDRDPQETQYF
-	TRBV2	TRBJ1-2	CASSGYTNYGYTF
-	TRBV19	TRBJ2-3	CASSIEIRGRGDTQYF
TRBD2	TRBV24-1	TRBJ2-2	CATSDWTSGKGELFF
-	TRBV5-1	TRBJ1-3	CASSPDVASGNTIYF
TRBD1	TRBV4-2	TRBJ1-2	CASSQDWATGEFNYGYTF
-	TRBV9	TRBJ1-2	CASSGVRQYGYTF
-	TRBV6-1	TRBJ2-5	CASSSGVQETQYF
-	TRBV11-2	TRBJ2-5	CASSPTVGAETQYF
TRBD2	TRBV27	TRBJ2-1	CASSRRVAGEFYNEQFF
TRBD1	TRBV30	TRBJ1-6	CAWRTGRDSPLHF
-	TRBV7-9	TRBJ2-1	CASSLAPHNEQFF
-	TRBV18	TRBJ1-1	CASSPPTGDLTEAFF
-	TRBV28	TRBJ2-7	CASSYYTPEHEQYF
-	TRBV5-8	TRBJ2-5	CASSLAAGEGEETQYF
-	TRBV15	TRBJ2-7	CATSSGTSLEQYF
TRBD1	TRBV20-1	TRBJ1-4	CSAIGTGTYIATNEKLFF